This T cell receptor (beta chain) was sequenced in a study of identical twins. Regarding the study as a whole: Twin pairs had excess sharing that was weaker in beta out-of-frame sequences. Partly confounded zero-insertion analyses could result from invariant MAIT and iNKT cells. Carriage of fewer insertions was seen in abundant cord blood beta clonotypes, whereas memory repertoires showed none.

A universal primer site was incorporated via template switching, and the cDNA contained unique molecular identifiers. MiXCR was run by TCRdb on the 5' RACE reads, yielding one entry per CDR3 protein. The table lists 300,000 to 400,000 distinct CDR3 sequences, 9% to 15% of them singletons, with around 7.8% in the top ten. About this clonotype: Its antigen is unknown.

The ends were cut back, 4 bases at V and 2 bases at J, with 14 bases in the middle. The germline gives CDR1 SGHRS, CDR2 YFSETQ. The length of the CDR3 is 15 residues. The data were also submitted as part of a second study, on yellow fever vaccine responses in identical twins.

The receptor was isolated from a woman between 18 and 30 years old in good health. The sequencing input was CD8+ T cells sorted from blood. The chain recombines TRBV5-1 with TRBJ2-3, with D possibly being TRBD2 (5 bases). The CDR3 DNA follows: TGCGCCAGCAGCCTAGAAGAGGGCCACACAGATACGCAGTATTTT. Translating gives CASSLEEGHTDTQYF.